Listed below are T cell receptor beta chains from one sample, sequenced in a study of blood T cell repertoires in COVID-19. Produced via immunoSEQ multiplex PCR; TCRdb's table is partial and in-frame only. The sample comprises tens of thousands of clones, approximately 85% of which are singletons, and about a third rests with the top ten. The sequencing sample was made of peripheral blood. The receptors derive from an elderly woman with COVID-19, enrolled during active disease. Both conserved end residues are part of each CDR3. Each record gives: J gene, D gene, V gene, clone size, CDR3 protein. The D gene is left open where the match is weak. Clone size is given for some rows only: seen once, a few or many times, or a class if the clone is expanded.

j_call: TRBJ2-3
d_call: -
v_call: TRBV5-1
clone_size: -
cdr3_aa: CASSLGTAAPDTQYF

j_call: TRBJ1-5
d_call: -
v_call: TRBV2
clone_size: -
cdr3_aa: CASSVYSNQPQHF

j_call: TRBJ2-3
d_call: TRBD2
v_call: TRBV7-3
clone_size: -
cdr3_aa: CASSLGLAAADTQYF

j_call: TRBJ2-5
d_call: TRBD1
v_call: TRBV28
clone_size: -
cdr3_aa: CASSFRLGQGQETQYF

j_call: TRBJ1-1
d_call: -
v_call: TRBV7-7
clone_size: -
cdr3_aa: CASSLGYDTEAFF

j_call: TRBJ2-7
d_call: -
v_call: TRBV3-1/TRBV3-2
clone_size: few
cdr3_aa: CASSQRGSYEQYF

j_call: TRBJ1-2
d_call: -
v_call: TRBV7-2
clone_size: -
cdr3_aa: CASSPSVYGYTF

j_call: TRBJ2-1
d_call: TRBD1
v_call: TRBV7-2
clone_size: -
cdr3_aa: CASSLGTDINNEQFF

j_call: TRBJ1-2
d_call: TRBD1
v_call: TRBV19
clone_size: -
cdr3_aa: CASSIPGQGFYGYTF

j_call: TRBJ2-2
d_call: -
v_call: TRBV24-1
clone_size: -
cdr3_aa: CATSGAGPGTGELFF

j_call: TRBJ2-2
d_call: -
v_call: TRBV7-8
clone_size: -
cdr3_aa: CASSLDRVGTGELFF

j_call: TRBJ1-2
d_call: TRBD1
v_call: TRBV7-9
clone_size: -
cdr3_aa: CASSPRTGENYGYTF

j_call: TRBJ1-1
d_call: -
v_call: TRBV2
clone_size: -
cdr3_aa: CASSEVAGPREAFF

j_call: TRBJ2-2
d_call: -
v_call: TRBV12-3/TRBV12-4
clone_size: -
cdr3_aa: CASSTGGELFF

j_call: TRBJ2-1
d_call: TRBD2
v_call: TRBV11-3
clone_size: -
cdr3_aa: CASSASGGVNNEQFF

j_call: TRBJ2-7
d_call: TRBD1
v_call: TRBV28
clone_size: -
cdr3_aa: CASSSGQGAVYEQYF

j_call: TRBJ1-2
d_call: -
v_call: TRBV19
clone_size: -
cdr3_aa: CASSMRRAGGYTF

j_call: TRBJ2-2
d_call: -
v_call: TRBV6-5
clone_size: -
cdr3_aa: CASSYDSANTGELFF

j_call: TRBJ1-1
d_call: TRBD1
v_call: TRBV5-1
clone_size: -
cdr3_aa: CASSLARDSAEAFF

j_call: TRBJ1-2
d_call: TRBD1
v_call: TRBV3-1/TRBV3-2
clone_size: -
cdr3_aa: CASSPFRGQGYGYTF

j_call: TRBJ1-5
d_call: -
v_call: TRBV5-3
clone_size: -
cdr3_aa: CARSWGPCDQPQHF

j_call: TRBJ2-7
d_call: TRBD2
v_call: TRBV3-1/TRBV3-2
clone_size: once
cdr3_aa: CASSQTAGVGEQYF

j_call: TRBJ2-7
d_call: TRBD2
v_call: TRBV28
clone_size: -
cdr3_aa: CASNGGGPYEQYF

j_call: TRBJ2-1
d_call: TRBD2
v_call: TRBV7-6
clone_size: once
cdr3_aa: CASSLAPTSGNNEQFF